Listed here are 25 T cell receptor beta chains from one sample, sequenced in a study of cytomegalovirus exposure and HLA in healthy donors. A multiplex PCR was run with 60 Vbeta primers and 13 Jbeta primers. Clones were read by immunoSEQ multiplex PCR, and TCRdb kept only the in-frame ones, dropping some. The sample contains tens of thousands of clones, just over 75% of which appear only once. Sequenced material: PBMCs. The source of these receptors is a man aged 25-45 years in good health and CMV-seronegative.

This clone was counted only a few times. The J gene is TRBJ2-1, the V gene TRBV5-1; a weak D match, TRBD1 (5 bases). Trimming removed 0 bases from V and 4 bases from J, with 11 bases in between. The CDR3 is made up of 15 amino acids. Germline values: CDR1 SGHRS, CDR2 YFSETQ. DNA of the CDR3: TGCGCCAGCAGCTTGGAAGGGGTGGAGTACAATGAGCAGTTCTTC. Protein sequence: CASSLEGVEYNEQFF.

CDR3 bases: TGTGCCAGCAGCACGATGGGACTAGCGGGAGGAGATACGCAGTATTTT. Its protein is CASSTMGLAGGDTQYF. The chain has TRBV11-3 and TRBJ2-3, with 15 bases aligning to TRBD2. The trim removed 5 bases at V and 5 bases at J, leaving 5 bases unmatched. From germline, CDR1 is SGHNT and CDR2 YENEEA. The CDR3 has 16 residues.

The chain couples TRBV5-1 to TRBJ1-4; D is undetermined. Per the germline V gene, CDR1 is SGHRS and CDR2 is YFSETQ. Deletions cut 4 bases from V and 7 bases from J, with 17 bases between. The CDR3 is made up of 15 amino acids. The CDR3 region has the DNA TGCGCCAGCAGCGCTAGCGGGCCCGAGGTTGAAAAACTGTTTTTT. Amino acids: CASSASGPEVEKLFF.

This clone has just one count. The genes are TRBV6-6 and TRBJ1-1; 7 bases line up with TRBD1. V trimming: 11 bases; J trimming: 3 bases; junction bases outside the gene matches: 9. The CDR3 is made up of 13 amino acids. The germline V gene has CDR1 MNHNY and CDR2 SVGAGI (reference sequence). CDR3: CAGTEGAYTEAFF. The CDR3 DNA sequence: TGTGCCGGAACGGAGGGGGCTTACACTGAAGCTTTCTTT.

The chain carries TRBV6-6 and TRBJ1-5; possible D gene TRBD1, 5 bases. V was pared by 0 bases and J by 5 bases, with 11 bases between. This CDR3 has 15 amino acids. Germline V lookup: CDR1 MNHNY, CDR2 SVGAGI (reference sequence). The CDR3 DNA reads as TGTGCCAGCAGTTACTCGTCAGGGCGCGATCAGCCCCAGCATTTT. Translation gives CASSYSSGRDQPQHF.

CDR3 amino acids: CASRGGRLGGTDTQYF. CDR3 sequence (DNA): TGTGCCAGTAGGGGGGGACGTTTAGGAGGCACAGATACGCAGTATTTT. V is TRBV19 and J is TRBJ2-3, with D tentatively TRBD2 (6 bases). Germline CDR1 is LNHDA and CDR2 is SQIVND (reference sequence). The ends were cut back, 6 bases at V and 1 base at J, with 17 bases in the middle. The CDR3 is made up of 16 amino acids.

This clone has a single count. The chain uses TRBV6-4 and TRBJ2-7; 14 positions match TRBD2. The CDR3 consists of 16 residues. V dropped 6 bases and J dropped 2; count of bases not matched to a gene: 6. CDR1 is MRHNA and CDR2 is SNTAGT in the germline V gene. For the CDR3, the DNA is TGTGCCAGCAGGCTTGGGGGACTAGCGGGGGCCTACGAGCAGTACTTC. Translated, it gives CASRLGGLAGAYEQYF.

The chain employs TRBV29-1 and TRBJ2-3; the match to TRBD2 covers 10 bases. Germline CDR1 and CDR2: SQVTM and ANQGSEA. The trim removed 8 bases at V and 3 bases at J, leaving 8 bases unmatched. The CDR3 has 14 amino acids. In DNA form, the CDR3 reads TGCAGCCTTCGCGGGACTAGCGATACAGATACGCAGTATTTT. The encoded protein is CSLRGTSDTDTQYF.

This sequence joins TRBV2 and TRBJ1-2; 8 bases fit TRBD1. Per the germline V gene, CDR1 is SNHLY and CDR2 is FYNNEI. The V and J ends lost 3 bases and 0 bases, in that order; junction bases with no gene match: 6. This CDR3 region has 16 residues. CDR3 sequence (DNA): TGTGCCAGCAGTGACTCGGGACAGGCCGCTAACTATGGCTACACCTTC. This encodes CASSDSGQAANYGYTF.

DNA for the CDR3: TGTGCCAGCAGCTCGAGCGGGAGGGGGCTCGGCACAGATACGCAGTATTTT. Translation gives CASSSSGRGLGTDTQYF. The rearrangement joins TRBV5-6 to TRBJ2-3; 10 positions agree with TRBD2. In germline, CDR1 is SGHDT, CDR2 YYEEEE. The CDR3 runs 17 residues. The trim removed 3 bases at V and 1 base at J, leaving 8 bases unmatched. Drawing the rest from reference TRBV5-6 and TRBJ2-3, the complete variable domain is DAGVTQSPTHLIKTRGQQVTLRCSPKSGHDTVSWYQQALGQGPQFIFQYYEEEERQRGNFPDRFSGHQFPNYSSELNVNALLLGDSALYLCASSSSGRGLGTDTQYFGPGTRLTVL.

Only a few counts were recorded for this clone. V is TRBV6-1 and J is TRBJ1-2; D is possibly TRBD1 (6 bases). The germline gives CDR1 MNHNS, CDR2 SASEGT. V lost 6 bases to trimming and J lost 4 bases, with 12 bases between them. CDR3 length: 13 amino acids. CDR3 protein: CASRRDKFYGYTF. DNA of the CDR3: TGTGCCAGCAGGAGGGACAAATTCTATGGCTACACCTTC.

V and J are TRBV5-1 and TRBJ1-2, with D hard to call. The CDR3 has 15 amino acids. Trimming left V 2 bases short and J 4 bases short, with 15 bases between. Germline V lookup: CDR1 SGHRS, CDR2 YFSETQ. The DNA of the CDR3 is TGCGCCAGCAGCTTCGCCGACAATCAACCCTATGGCTACACCTTC. This encodes CASSFADNQPYGYTF.

This clone has just one count. The CDR3 DNA follows: TGTGCCAGCAGCGTGGGGGACAACTCGAACACTGAAGCTTTCTTT. Translating gives CASSVGDNSNTEAFF. The chain combines TRBV7-9 with TRBJ1-1, with D maybe TRBD1 (6 bases). The CDR3 length is 15 residues. Trimming stripped 5 bases from V and 1 base from J, with 14 bases between. Germline loops: CDR1 SEHNR, CDR2 FQNEAQ (reference sequence).

V is TRBV19 and J is TRBJ1-3; D remains unclear. The CDR3 extends over 15 amino acids. V lost 7 bases and J 0 bases, leaving 13 bases between the germline ends. CDR1 is LNHDA, CDR2 SQIVND, per germline (reference sequence). The CDR3 bases are TGTGCCAGTACTGATTCGACTCACTCTGGAAACACCATATATTTT. Residues: CASTDSTHSGNTIYF.

This chain links TRBV10-1 with TRBJ1-5; 7 bases agree with TRBD1. Germline V gene sequence: CDR1 WNHNN, CDR2 SYGVQD (reference sequence). The CDR3 is 16 amino acids. Unmatched junction bases numbered 13, after V lost 7 bases and J lost 4 bases. The CDR3 bases are TGCGCCAGCACACTCCGGGACAGACATTGGAATCAGCCCCAGCATTTT. It codes for CASTLRDRHWNQPQHF.

J is TRBJ2-5 and V is TRBV9; 8 nucleotides agree with TRBD2. Trimming removed 1 base from V and 2 bases from J; junction bases left unmatched: 4. This CDR3 is built from 15 residues. Germline CDR1 is SGDLS and CDR2 is YYNGEE. The CDR3 loop is CASSVRGGFQETQYF. In DNA form, the CDR3 reads TGTGCCAGCAGCGTACGGGGGGGTTTTCAAGAGACCCAGTACTTC.

The CDR3 spells CASSLAIGTVNSPLHF. DNA for the CDR3: TGTGCCAGCAGCTTAGCGATCGGGACAGTCAATTCACCCCTCCACTTT. V gene TRBV7-9 combines with J gene TRBJ1-6; 7 nucleotides line up with TRBD1. CDR1 and CDR2 from the germline V gene are SEHNR and FQNEAQ (reference sequence). This CDR3 has 16 residues. J gave up 7 bases and V 0 bases, and 6 bases lay outside the gene matches.

Concerning this clone: This CDR3 is also generated by other DNA sequences in the sample. The rearrangement links TRBV27 to TRBJ2-5; TRBD1 matches at 7 bases. CDR3 length: 14 amino acids. The trim removed 5 bases at V and 1 base at J, leaving 4 bases unmatched. Germline V gene lookup returns CDR1 MNHEY and CDR2 SMNVEV (reference sequence). The CDR3 nucleotides read TGTGCCAGCAGTCTATGGACAGGCCAAGAGACCCAGTACTTC. It encodes CASSLWTGQETQYF.

J is TRBJ1-1 and V is TRBV27; TRBD1 matches 10 bases. The V gene's germline CDR1 is MNHEY and CDR2 SMNVEV (reference sequence). V lost 1 base, J lost 9 bases, and 8 bases stayed unmatched. The CDR3 totals 15 residues. The CDR3, as DNA: TGTGCCAGCAGTTTATTTACTCGACAGGGGGCAAAAGCTTTCTTT. Encoded protein: CASSLFTRQGAKAFF.

This clone came up a few times. In DNA form, the CDR3 reads TGTGCCAGCAGTGAGACTAGCGGTAGCTCCTACAATGAGCAGTTCTTC. It codes for CASSETSGSSYNEQFF. The chain recombines TRBV2 with TRBJ2-1; TRBD2 matches at 9 bases. CDR3 length: 16 residues. V was clipped by 3 bases and J by 0 bases; unmatched bases: 3. Germline loops: CDR1 SNHLY, CDR2 FYNNEI.

The rearrangement joins TRBV11-3 to TRBJ2-3; D gene unclear. The germline V gene has CDR1 SGHNT and CDR2 YENEEA. CDR3 length: 14 amino acids. Trimming took 1 base from V and 3 from J, leaving 8 bases between them. DNA for the CDR3: TGTGCCAGCAGCTTAGTGGTCAGTACAGATACGCAGTATTTT. Translation: CASSLVVSTDTQYF.

The chain combines TRBV27 with TRBJ2-1; 8 bases map to TRBD1. Germline values: CDR1 MNHEY, CDR2 SMNVEV (reference sequence). This CDR3 is built from 15 residues. The J segment lost 5 bases and the V segment lost 1 base, leaving 4 bases of the junction unmatched. The CDR3 DNA reads as TGTGCCAGCAGTTTATGGGGGACAGGTAACAATGAGCAGTTCTTC. Translated: CASSLWGTGNNEQFF.

This sequence joins TRBV6-5 and TRBJ2-5; the match to TRBD1 covers 7 bases. V trimming: 1 base; J trimming: 4 bases; junction bases outside the gene matches: 6. There are 15 residues in the CDR3. Germline V CDR1 and CDR2: MNHEY, SVGAGI. The CDR3 DNA is TGTGCCAGCAGTTACTATGACAGGGAAAGAGAGACCCAGTACTTC. This encodes CASSYYDRERETQYF.

The rearrangement joins TRBV19 to TRBJ1-2; D may be TRBD1 (5 bases). With 4 bases removed from V and 4 bases from J, the gap between germline ends came to 22 bases. The CDR3 consists of 17 residues. Per the germline V gene, CDR1 is LNHDA and CDR2 is SQIVND (reference sequence). For the CDR3, the DNA is TGTGCCAGTAGTACCCCGCGCCCAGGGTTAAACACCTATGGCTACACCTTC. Amino acids: CASSTPRPGLNTYGYTF.

The CDR3 spells CSAHRNNEQFF. The CDR3 nucleotides are TGCAGTGCCCACAGAAACAATGAGCAGTTCTTC. The chain recombines TRBV20-1 with TRBJ2-1; unclear D gene. Trimming removed 6 bases at V and 5 bases at J, with 8 bases between. This CDR3 has 11 amino acids. Germline loops: CDR1 DFQATT, CDR2 SNEGSKA (reference sequence).